The 15 T cell receptor beta chains in this list originate from one sample, sequenced in a study of cytomegalovirus exposure and HLA in healthy donors. 13 Jbeta primers and 60 Vbeta primers were used for the PCR. Some clones are missing from TCRdb's copy, which holds only in-frame ones; the method was immunoSEQ multiplex PCR. The sample has over 35,000 clones, around three quarters seen once. The specimen sequenced was PBMCs. The receptors originated from a man aged 30 to 39 in good health and CMV-seronegative.

CDR3 nucleotides: TGTGCCAGCCATTTCAGGGGGCAAGAGACCCAGTACTTC. Its translation is CASHFRGQETQYF. The chain is built from TRBV5-4 and TRBJ2-5; 7 bases fit TRBD1. With 7 bases clipped from V and 2 bases from J, the junction kept 5 bases outside the gene matches. In germline, CDR1 is SGHNT, CDR2 YYREEE (reference sequence). This CDR3 comprises 13 residues.

The V and J genes are TRBV5-4 and TRBJ2-2, with D maybe TRBD1 (6 bases). The length of the CDR3 is 15 residues. Trimming pared 4 bases from V and 7 bases from J, leaving 17 bases between. Germline V gene data show CDR1 as SGHNT and CDR2 as YYREEE (reference sequence). This chain's CDR3 is CASSPGTLRGGELFF. The CDR3 nucleotides read TGTGCCAGCAGCCCAGGGACACTGCGAGGCGGGGAGCTGTTTTTT.

CDR3 region: CASSYDGPAGVYEQYF. As DNA, the CDR3 is TGTGCCAGCAGTTACGACGGGCCAGCGGGAGTTTACGAGCAGTACTTC. The chain is built from TRBV6-5 and TRBJ2-7; TRBD2 matches at 8 bases. Germline V gene sequence: CDR1 MNHEY, CDR2 SVGAGI. CDR3 length equals 16 residues. With 2 bases clipped from V and 4 bases from J, the junction kept 10 bases outside the gene matches.

In this sample, this clone turned up once. This chain connects TRBV9 to TRBJ2-1; D call uncertain. The CDR3 covers 14 residues. Germline V lookup: CDR1 SGDLS, CDR2 YYNGEE. V lost 3 bases and J lost 0, with 7 bases in between. DNA for the CDR3: TGTGCCAGCAGCGGGCTAGACTCCTACAATGAGCAGTTCTTC. Amino acids: CASSGLDSYNEQFF. The full variable domain, rest sourced from reference TRBV9 and TRBJ2-1, is DSGVTQTPKHLITATGQRVTLRCSPRSGDLSVYWYQQSLDQGLQFLIQYYNGEERAKGNILERFSAQQFPDLHSELNLSSLELGDSALYFCASSGLDSYNEQFFGPGTRLTVL.

This clone showed up just a few times. The rearrangement joins TRBV11-2 to TRBJ2-7; 7 nucleotides align to TRBD2. Germline CDR1 and CDR2: SGHAT and FQNNGV. V lost 3 bases to trimming and J lost 2 bases; unmatched junction nucleotides: 7. The CDR3 sequence is 15 residues long. The CDR3 DNA follows: TGTGCCAGCAGCTTTCAAGAAGGGAGGGCCTACGAGCAGTACTTC. This encodes CASSFQEGRAYEQYF.

This sequence joins TRBV7-2 and TRBJ2-1; D is unresolved. V lost 5 bases, J lost 4 bases, and 9 bases lay in between. From germline, CDR1 is SGHTA and CDR2 FQGNSA. This CDR3 has 13 amino acids. The CDR3 reads CASSHRVYNEQFF. CDR3 nucleotide sequence: TGTGCCAGCAGCCACCGGGTATACAATGAGCAGTTCTTC.

The V and J genes are TRBV18 and TRBJ1-2; 12 nucleotides agree with TRBD1. The CDR3 sequence is 13 residues long. The ends lost 6 bases at V and 4 bases at J; junction bases unmatched: 0. Germline CDR1 is KGHSH and CDR2 is LQKENI. The CDR3 DNA reads TGTGCCAGCTCGGGACAGGGGGCCTATGGCTACACCTTC. Translated: CASSGQGAYGYTF.

V gene TRBV7-2 combines with J gene TRBJ2-1; D gene uncertain. The germline CDR1 and CDR2 sequences are SGHTA and FQGNSA. The CDR3 runs 14 residues. With 5 bases removed from V and 9 bases from J, the gap between germline ends came to 17 bases. In DNA, the CDR3 is TGTGCCAGCAGCCCTAGACCTACTATATCTGAGCAGTTCTTC. Translated, it gives CASSPRPTISEQFF.

This clone has a handful of counts. J is TRBJ2-7 and V is TRBV6-6, with unresolved D. Germline V lookup: CDR1 MNHNY, CDR2 SVGAGI (reference sequence). There are 13 residues in the CDR3. The V end was cut by 6 bases, the J end by 7 bases, with 16 bases between. The CDR3 is CASSTLDTSEQYF. The CDR3 DNA reads as TGTGCCAGCAGCACCCTCGACACTTCTGAGCAGTACTTC.

This chain connects TRBV7-2 to TRBJ1-5; possible D gene TRBD1, 6 bases. Looked up from germline, CDR1 is SGHTA and CDR2 is FQGNSA. The CDR3 spans 13 residues. The V gene lost 5 bases and the J gene lost 7 bases, with 12 bases spanning the gap. The chain's CDR3 is CASSPRQEQPQHF. CDR3 bases: TGTGCCAGCAGCCCCCGACAGGAACAGCCCCAGCATTTT.

This clone was seen only once. V and J are TRBV9 and TRBJ2-1; D possibly corresponds to TRBD2 (6 bases). Germline assignment: CDR1 SGDLS and CDR2 YYNGEE. V gave up 2 bases and J gave up 3 bases, with 9 bases separating them. The CDR3 covers 14 residues. CDR3 in DNA: TGTGCCAGCAGCGTCGCGGGACTCTACAATGAGCAGTTCTTC. Residues: CASSVAGLYNEQFF.

The chain joins TRBV28 to TRBJ2-7, with D uncertain. CDR1 is MDHEN, CDR2 SYDVKM, per germline. The CDR3 consists of 15 residues. V shed 2 bases and J shed 3 bases, with 14 bases lying between them. For the CDR3, the DNA is TGTGCCAGCAGTTTAGAGTATGCTAGTTACTACGAGCAGTACTTC. Its protein product is CASSLEYASYYEQYF.

This clone was seen only a few times. The chain employs TRBV18 and TRBJ2-3; possible D gene TRBD2, 5 bases. The CDR3 loop spans 15 amino acids. Germline assignment: CDR1 KGHSH and CDR2 LQKENI. Trimming removed 3 bases at V and 6 bases at J, with 16 bases between. In DNA, the CDR3 is TGTGCCAGCTCACCGGACGGGGAAGATATGGATACGCAGTATTTT. Amino acid sequence: CASSPDGEDMDTQYF.

This clone was seen a handful of times. This rearrangement joins TRBV18 to TRBJ2-1, with 8 bases identical to TRBD2. The V gene's germline CDR1 is KGHSH and CDR2 LQKENI. The CDR3 runs 16 residues. V was clipped by 6 bases and J by 0 bases; unmatched bases: 7. The chain's CDR3 is CASSSRSGSSYNEQFF. The CDR3 nucleotides read TGTGCCAGCTCGTCACGGAGCGGGAGCTCCTACAATGAGCAGTTCTTC.

This chain links TRBV21-1 with TRBJ2-7; TRBD2, the table's D call, lacks a check against the DNA. TRBV21-1 is flagged as a pseudogene. The CDR3 totals 19 residues. The CDR3 region is CASSKGPWGLAGDAYEQYF. In nucleotides, the CDR3 is TGTGCCAGCAGCAAGGGGCCTTGGGGACTAGCGGGGGACGCCTACGAGCAGTACTTC.